Listed below are T cell receptor beta chains from one sample, sequenced in a study of T cells after yellow fever vaccination. TCRdb recomputed calls from the 5' RACE reads with MiXCR, one row per CDR3 protein. The sample shows some 600,000 distinct CDR3 sequences, less than 20% of them seen only once. The source was PBMCs, collected 5 days after the first yellow fever vaccination. These receptors were obtained from a young man who received the YFV17D yellow fever vaccine. The CDR3 runs from the conserved cysteine through the conserved F or W. A D gene is named only where the DNA matches it firmly. Only part of the rows carry a size: once, few, many, or a class if the clone is expanded.

v_gene	j_gene	d_gene	abundance	CDR3nt	CDR3aa
TRBV7-3	TRBJ1-6	TRBD1	-	TGTGCCAGCAGCTTAATGTCAACTTGGTCGACGCGGGACAGGATTAATTCACCCCTCCACTTT	CASSLMSTWSTRDRINSPLHF
TRBV4-2	TRBJ2-1	TRBD2	few	TGTCCCAGCAGCCAAGAAGGGCTAGCGGGGGGACGTTCGTTCTTC	CPSSQEGLAGGRSFF
TRBV2	TRBJ1-5	-	many	TGTGCCAGCATGAGTGGAATAACTGCTGGCTTCCAGCATTTT	CASMSGITAGFQHF
TRBV9	TRBJ1-1	-	-	TGTGCCAGCAGCGCCTACGGGGAACAGTGGGGAAACACTGAAGCTTTCTTT	CASSAYGEQWGNTEAFF
TRBV5-1	TRBJ1-6	-	-	TGCGCCAGCAGCCCCGGGGGAAAAGATAATTCACCCCTCCACTTT	CASSPGGKDNSPLHF
TRBV20-1	TRBJ2-7	-	few	TGCAGTCCAATGGACATCTCCCCCTACGAGCAGTACTTC	CSPMDISPYEQYF
TRBV20-1	TRBJ1-2	TRBD1	-	TGCAGTGCTGCACAGGGGGCGCTGGACTATGGCTACACCTTC	CSAAQGALDYGYTF
TRBV10-3	TRBJ2-7	-	few	TGTGCCATCAGCATCCCGGGGGTACCAACCTACGAGCAGTACTTC	CAISIPGVPTYEQYF
TRBV5-6	TRBJ1-1	-	few	TGTGCCAGCAGCTTGGCGGGCAGCTCGCCCCGGGCTTTCTTT	CASSLAGSSPRAFF
TRBV7-6	TRBJ2-5	-	-	TGTGCCAGCAGCTTAGGTGCTACGAAAGAGACCCAGTACTTC	CASSLGATKETQYF
TRBV7-9	TRBJ2-3	TRBD2	-	TGTGCCAGCTTCGCGCCGACTAGCCGCACAGATACGCAGTATTTT	CASFAPTSRTDTQYF
TRBV20-1	TRBJ1-2	TRBD1	few	TGCAGTGCTCCCCGAACTCAGGGGGCGGGCGGCTACACCTTC	CSAPRTQGAGGYTF
TRBV4-3	TRBJ2-3	-	-	TGCGCCAGCAGCTATAACTTAGGGAAAACAGATACGCAGTATTTT	CASSYNLGKTDTQYF
TRBV5-1	TRBJ1-6	-	-	TGCGCCAGCAGCTTGGAATGGGGAACTAATTCACCCCTCCACTTT	CASSLEWGTNSPLHF
TRBV5-1	TRBJ2-7	-	-	TGCGCCAGCAGCTTGGAGGGGCGCTTCGGGGGGCAGTACTTC	CASSLEGRFGGQYF
TRBV7-8	TRBJ1-5	-	few	TGTGCCAGCAAAAGGGGGGCGGGCCAGCCCCAGCATTTT	CASKRGAGQPQHF
TRBV12-3/TRBV12-4	TRBJ2-1	TRBD2	-	TGTGCCAGCAGTCTACTAGCGGGGGGGAAGTACAATGAGCAGTTCTTC	CASSLLAGGKYNEQFF
TRBV10-3	TRBJ2-7	-	-	TGTGCCATCAGTGACCCGGGACAAGGGCTGCGGGAGCAGTACTTC	CAISDPGQGLREQYF
TRBV7-9	TRBJ1-1	-	few	TGTGCCAGCAGCCGTGTGGGGGGCGGGGGCACTGAAGCTTTCTTT	CASSRVGGGGTEAFF
TRBV4-1	TRBJ1-4	TRBD1	-	TGCGCCAGCAGCCAAGAAGTGGACAGGGAACACACCGGGCTGTTTTTT	CASSQEVDREHTGLFF
TRBV4-1	TRBJ2-1	TRBD1	few	TGCGCCAGCAGACAAATCCCCGGACAGGGGAACAATGAGCAGTTCTTC	CASRQIPGQGNNEQFF
TRBV6-7	TRBJ1-5	-	-	TGTGCCAGCAGTGAACCACCCGGGTATAGCAATCAGCCCCAGCATTTT	CASSEPPGYSNQPQHF
TRBV29-1	TRBJ2-7	-	-	TGCAGCGTTGAAGAGGACATCCCCTACGAGCAGTACTTC	CSVEEDIPYEQYF
TRBV4-1	TRBJ1-2	-	-	TGCGCCAGCAGCCAAGATCCGGGCAGGGGTGATGGCTACACCTTC	CASSQDPGRGDGYTF
TRBV10-2	TRBJ1-4	TRBD1	-	TGCGCCAGCAGGTCGACAGGGGGGGAAAAACTGTTTTTT	CASRSTGGEKLFF
TRBV7-2	TRBJ2-1	-	-	TGTGCCAGCAGCCCAACCCAGGATGAGCAGTTCTTC	CASSPTQDEQFF
TRBV7-2	TRBJ2-5	TRBD2	few	TGTGCCAGCAGCTTAGGAGCTAGCGGGGGGGAAGAGACCCAGTACTTC	CASSLGASGGEETQYF
TRBV20-1	TRBJ2-2	TRBD1	-	TGCAGTGCTATGAGGCGGACAGGCGGGGAGCTGTTTTTT	CSAMRRTGGELFF
TRBV29-1	TRBJ2-5	-	-	TGCAGCGTTAAGGCAGGGTCGGCGGGAGAGACCCAGTACTTC	CSVKAGSAGETQYF